A selection of T cell receptor beta chains follows, all from one sample in a study of blood T cell repertoires in COVID-19. Using immunoSEQ multiplex PCR, the repertoire was profiled, and TCRdb retains in-frame clones only, with some absent. Among some 140,000 clones listed, 88% were seen once. The source material was peripheral blood. These receptors were obtained from a man between 65 and 85 years old with active COVID-19. CDR3s include the opening cysteine and the closing phenylalanine or tryptophan. The D gene is left open where the match is weak. Not every row has a clone size; where given, it reads once, few, many or a size class.

j_gene: TRBJ1-1
d_gene: .
abundance: .
v_gene: TRBV19
CDR3aa: CASAGENMNTEAFF
CDR3nt: TGTGCCAGTGCCGGGGAGAATATGAACACTGAAGCTTTCTTT

j_gene: TRBJ1-1
d_gene: .
abundance: .
v_gene: TRBV4-3
CDR3aa: CASSQERGNTEAFF
CDR3nt: TGCGCCAGCAGCCAAGAGCGGGGGAACACTGAAGCTTTCTTT

j_gene: TRBJ2-7
d_gene: .
abundance: once
v_gene: TRBV21-1
CDR3aa: CASSRQEPYEQYF
CDR3nt: TGTGCCAGCAGCCGACAGGAGCCCTACGAGCAGTACTTC

j_gene: TRBJ2-7
d_gene: .
abundance: .
v_gene: TRBV18
CDR3aa: CASSVTDGYEQYF
CDR3nt: TGTGCCAGCTCAGTGACAGACGGATACGAGCAGTACTTC

j_gene: TRBJ2-1
d_gene: TRBD1
abundance: .
v_gene: TRBV7-9
CDR3aa: CASSSDRGGDEQFF
CDR3nt: TGTGCCAGCAGCTCGGACAGGGGAGGGGATGAGCAGTTCTTC

j_gene: TRBJ2-7
d_gene: TRBD1
abundance: few
v_gene: TRBV4-3
CDR3aa: CASSQGQGSSYEQYF
CDR3nt: TGCGCCAGCAGCCAAGGACAGGGAAGCTCCTACGAGCAGTACTTC

j_gene: TRBJ1-1
d_gene: .
abundance: .
v_gene: TRBV28
CDR3aa: CASSTTPLEAFF
CDR3nt: TGTGCCAGCAGTACGACACCACTTGAAGCTTTCTTT

j_gene: TRBJ2-1
d_gene: TRBD2
abundance: .
v_gene: TRBV24-1
CDR3aa: CATSGGLAGKLNEQFF
CDR3nt: TGTGCCACCAGTGGGGGACTAGCGGGAAAGTTGAATGAGCAGTTCTTC

j_gene: TRBJ1-5
d_gene: .
abundance: .
v_gene: TRBV6-2/TRBV6-3
CDR3aa: CASSLTGTQHF
CDR3nt: TGTGCCAGCAGTTTAACGGGGACCCAGCATTTT

j_gene: TRBJ1-5
d_gene: .
abundance: .
v_gene: TRBV4-1
CDR3aa: CASSQDSNRNQPQHF
CDR3nt: TGCGCCAGCAGCCAAGACAGTAACCGCAATCAGCCCCAGCATTTT

j_gene: TRBJ2-5
d_gene: TRBD2
abundance: .
v_gene: TRBV24-1
CDR3aa: CATSSGGEGPRETQYF
CDR3nt: TGTGCCACCAGTTCTGGGGGGGAGGGCCCTCGGGAGACCCAGTACTTC

j_gene: TRBJ1-5
d_gene: .
abundance: .
v_gene: TRBV21-1
CDR3aa: CARKGPLGGSQPQHF
CDR3nt: TGTGCCAGGAAAGGCCCTTTAGGGGGAAGTCAGCCCCAGCATTTT

j_gene: TRBJ2-2
d_gene: TRBD2
abundance: .
v_gene: TRBV7-9
CDR3aa: CASRPGLENTGELFF
CDR3nt: TGTGCCAGCAGGCCTGGACTAGAGAACACCGGGGAGCTGTTTTTT

j_gene: TRBJ2-7
d_gene: TRBD2
abundance: .
v_gene: TRBV27
CDR3aa: CASSRTSSYEQYF
CDR3nt: TGTGCCAGCAGTCGGACTAGCTCCTACGAGCAGTACTTC

j_gene: TRBJ2-7
d_gene: TRBD2
abundance: few
v_gene: TRBV11-2
CDR3aa: CASRLLAGPYEQYF
CDR3nt: TGTGCCAGCAGATTACTAGCGGGACCCTACGAGCAGTACTTC

j_gene: TRBJ1-5
d_gene: TRBD1
abundance: once
v_gene: TRBV19
CDR3aa: CASSRQGPVRNQPQHF
CDR3nt: TGTGCCAGTAGTCGACAGGGTCCGGTACGGAATCAGCCCCAGCATTTT

j_gene: TRBJ2-7
d_gene: .
abundance: .
v_gene: TRBV20-1
CDR3aa: CSASAGSFYEQYF
CDR3nt: TGCAGTGCTAGTGCGGGGAGTTTCTACGAGCAGTACTTC

j_gene: TRBJ2-1
d_gene: TRBD1
abundance: .
v_gene: TRBV18
CDR3aa: CASSPGTGSYNEQFF
CDR3nt: TGTGCCAGCTCCCCCGGGACAGGGTCCTACAATGAGCAGTTCTTC

j_gene: TRBJ2-1
d_gene: .
abundance: .
v_gene: TRBV5-1
CDR3aa: CASSLVERRNNEQFF
CDR3nt: TGCGCCAGCAGCTTGGTCGAGCGGAGAAACAATGAGCAGTTCTTC

j_gene: TRBJ2-4
d_gene: .
abundance: .
v_gene: TRBV28
CDR3aa: CASSLLPILAKNIQYF
CDR3nt: TGTGCCAGCAGTTTGCTACCTATCCTAGCCAAAAACATTCAGTACTTC

j_gene: TRBJ2-3
d_gene: .
abundance: .
v_gene: TRBV7-2
CDR3aa: CASSLSRLMTDTQYF
CDR3nt: TGTGCCAGCAGCTTATCGAGACTTATGACAGATACGCAGTATTTT

j_gene: TRBJ2-3
d_gene: .
abundance: .
v_gene: TRBV11-2
CDR3aa: CASSLSGASTDTQYF
CDR3nt: TGTGCCAGCAGCTTAAGCGGTGCTAGCACAGATACGCAGTATTTT

j_gene: TRBJ2-7
d_gene: TRBD1
abundance: .
v_gene: TRBV10-3
CDR3aa: CAISDLRTGGKYEQYF
CDR3nt: TGTGCCATCAGTGACCTTCGGACAGGGGGCAAGTACGAGCAGTACTTC

j_gene: TRBJ1-4
d_gene: .
abundance: .
v_gene: TRBV18
CDR3aa: CASSRGTNEKLFF
CDR3nt: TGTGCCAGCTCCCGGGGAACTAATGAAAAACTGTTTTTT

j_gene: TRBJ1-2
d_gene: .
abundance: once
v_gene: TRBV27
CDR3aa: CASSPFTQLNYGYTF
CDR3nt: TGTGCCAGCAGTCCCTTTACACAGCTTAACTATGGCTACACCTTC

j_gene: TRBJ1-1
d_gene: .
abundance: .
v_gene: TRBV25-1
CDR3aa: CASSPENTEAFF
CDR3nt: TGTGCCAGCAGTCCAGAGAACACTGAAGCTTTCTTT

j_gene: TRBJ2-2
d_gene: .
abundance: .
v_gene: TRBV4-1
CDR3aa: CASSQEVRAANTGELFF
CDR3nt: TGCGCCAGCAGCCAAGAGGTCCGAGCGGCAAACACCGGGGAGCTGTTTTTT

j_gene: TRBJ2-7
d_gene: .
abundance: .
v_gene: TRBV7-2
CDR3aa: CASSLGPGKGTYEQYF
CDR3nt: TGTGCCAGCAGCCTCGGCCCGGGGAAAGGGACCTACGAGCAGTACTTC

j_gene: TRBJ2-5
d_gene: TRBD1
abundance: .
v_gene: TRBV5-6
CDR3aa: CASSKRQGAKETQYF
CDR3nt: TGTGCCAGCAGCAAACGGCAGGGGGCGAAAGAGACCCAGTACTTC

j_gene: TRBJ2-7
d_gene: TRBD1
abundance: .
v_gene: TRBV6-5
CDR3aa: CASSYSSGTGGQQYF
CDR3nt: TGTGCCAGCAGTTACTCGAGCGGGACAGGGGGACAGCAGTACTTC

j_gene: TRBJ2-3
d_gene: TRBD1
abundance: .
v_gene: TRBV2
CDR3aa: CASSDTTGGGGTQYF
CDR3nt: TGTGCCAGCAGTGATACGACAGGGGGAGGTGGAACGCAGTATTTT

j_gene: TRBJ2-4
d_gene: .
abundance: .
v_gene: TRBV6-1
CDR3aa: CASSDSGVAKNIQYF
CDR3nt: TGTGCCAGCAGTGACAGCGGAGTAGCCAAAAACATTCAGTACTTC

j_gene: TRBJ2-1
d_gene: TRBD1
abundance: .
v_gene: TRBV5-1
CDR3aa: CASSWDSYNEQFF
CDR3nt: TGCGCCAGCAGCTGGGACAGCTACAATGAGCAGTTCTTC

j_gene: TRBJ1-3
d_gene: .
abundance: few
v_gene: TRBV7-9
CDR3aa: CASSLAGGNTIYF
CDR3nt: TGTGCCAGCAGCTTAGCAGGAGGCAACACCATATATTTT

j_gene: TRBJ2-7
d_gene: .
abundance: many
v_gene: TRBV5-3
CDR3aa: CARSLNASSYEQYF
CDR3nt: TGTGCCAGAAGCTTGAACGCTAGCTCCTACGAGCAGTACTTC

j_gene: TRBJ2-1
d_gene: TRBD2
abundance: .
v_gene: TRBV29-1
CDR3aa: CSVNRLAGLNNEQFF
CDR3nt: TGCAGCGTAAATCGCCTAGCGGGATTAAACAATGAGCAGTTCTTC

j_gene: TRBJ2-1
d_gene: .
abundance: .
v_gene: TRBV5-6
CDR3aa: CASFEGGPSSYNEQFF
CDR3nt: TGTGCCAGCTTTGAGGGAGGCCCCAGCTCCTACAATGAGCAGTTCTTC

j_gene: TRBJ1-2
d_gene: TRBD1
abundance: .
v_gene: TRBV7-2
CDR3aa: CASSPHGTGQVPYGYTF
CDR3nt: TGTGCCAGCAGCCCGCATGGGACAGGGCAAGTTCCTTATGGCTACACCTTC

j_gene: TRBJ1-4
d_gene: TRBD1
abundance: .
v_gene: TRBV5-1
CDR3aa: CASKEGANEKLFF
CDR3nt: TGCGCCAGCAAGGAGGGGGCGAATGAAAAACTGTTTTTT

j_gene: TRBJ1-2
d_gene: .
abundance: .
v_gene: TRBV7-9
CDR3aa: CASSRDNLYGYTF
CDR3nt: TGTGCCAGCAGCAGGGACAACCTCTATGGCTACACCTTC

j_gene: TRBJ1-1
d_gene: TRBD1
abundance: .
v_gene: TRBV7-2
CDR3aa: CASSLSPTGGTEAFF
CDR3nt: TGTGCCAGCAGCTTATCCCCGACAGGGGGCACTGAAGCTTTCTTT

j_gene: TRBJ1-1
d_gene: TRBD1
abundance: .
v_gene: TRBV19
CDR3aa: CASSIVRGAGGTEAFF
CDR3nt: TGTGCCAGTAGTATAGTTCGAGGGGCAGGGGGAACTGAAGCTTTCTTT

j_gene: TRBJ2-1
d_gene: TRBD2
abundance: .
v_gene: TRBV28
CDR3aa: CASTPGVAGGNEQFF
CDR3nt: TGTGCCAGCACCCCTGGGGTAGCGGGGGGGAATGAGCAGTTCTTC

j_gene: TRBJ2-3
d_gene: TRBD1
abundance: once
v_gene: TRBV5-1
CDR3aa: CASSLFPTGASVPTDTQYF
CDR3nt: TGCGCCAGCAGCTTGTTCCCGACAGGGGCGAGCGTCCCCACAGATACGCAGTATTTT

j_gene: TRBJ1-5
d_gene: TRBD1
abundance: .
v_gene: TRBV6-2/TRBV6-3
CDR3aa: CASSSGTGGPKMNQPQHF
CDR3nt: TGTGCCAGCAGTTCCGGGACAGGGGGCCCGAAAATGAATCAGCCCCAGCATTTT

j_gene: TRBJ1-1
d_gene: .
abundance: .
v_gene: TRBV5-1
CDR3aa: CASSLAGRGLNTEAFF
CDR3nt: TGCGCCAGCAGCTTGGCCGGGCGGGGGTTGAACACTGAAGCTTTCTTT

j_gene: TRBJ2-5
d_gene: .
abundance: once
v_gene: TRBV4-1
CDR3aa: CASSQGQPKETQYF
CDR3nt: TGCGCCAGCAGCCAAGGACAGCCGAAAGAGACCCAGTACTTC

j_gene: TRBJ2-7
d_gene: .
abundance: once
v_gene: TRBV11-2
CDR3aa: CASSLRGNEQYF
CDR3nt: TGTGCCAGCAGCTTACGGGGAAACGAGCAGTACTTC

j_gene: TRBJ2-7
d_gene: TRBD1
abundance: .
v_gene: TRBV14
CDR3aa: CASSTRQGMTYEQYF
CDR3nt: TGTGCCAGCAGCACCCGACAGGGTATGACCTACGAGCAGTACTTC

j_gene: TRBJ2-5
d_gene: TRBD2
abundance: .
v_gene: TRBV28
CDR3aa: CASSFRFSGSGAQYF
CDR3nt: TGTGCCAGCAGTTTTCGGTTTAGCGGGAGTGGGGCCCAGTACTTC

j_gene: TRBJ1-2
d_gene: TRBD1
abundance: .
v_gene: TRBV28
CDR3aa: CASSLYRPGTGLGYTF
CDR3nt: TGTGCCAGCAGCCTCTATCGACCCGGGACAGGTTTAGGCTACACCTTC

j_gene: TRBJ2-7
d_gene: .
abundance: .
v_gene: TRBV5-4
CDR3aa: CASSLAGGSSSYEQYF
CDR3nt: TGTGCCAGCAGCTTGGCTGGCGGGTCGAGCTCCTACGAGCAGTACTTC

j_gene: TRBJ2-2
d_gene: .
abundance: few
v_gene: TRBV4-1
CDR3aa: CASSTMGNTGELFF
CDR3nt: TGCGCCAGCAGCACTATGGGTAACACCGGGGAGCTGTTTTTT

j_gene: TRBJ2-7
d_gene: TRBD1
abundance: .
v_gene: TRBV7-9
CDR3aa: CASSFRGPAYEQYF
CDR3nt: TGTGCCAGCAGCTTTAGGGGGCCGGCCTACGAGCAGTACTTC

j_gene: TRBJ1-2
d_gene: .
abundance: few
v_gene: TRBV7-6
CDR3aa: CASSRMTGSYGYTF
CDR3nt: TGTGCCAGCAGCCGTATGACAGGATCTTATGGCTACACCTTC